A single sample is the source of the 5 T cell receptor beta chains below, sequenced in a study of technical replicates of blood from a handful of donors. Sequenced by immunoSEQ multiplex PCR; TCRdb stores in-frame clones only, minus some. Found here are tens of thousands of clones, around 97% of them singletons; the top ten hold around 0.29%. The specimen sequenced was T cells isolated from PBMCs. These receptors came from a human donor in good health.

The J gene is TRBJ1-3, the V gene TRBV30; D is uncertain. The CDR3 runs to 11 residues. V lost 8 bases to trimming and J lost 0 bases, with 5 bases between them. Germline V gene sequence: CDR1 GTSNPN, CDR2 SVGIG (reference sequence). The CDR3 coding sequence is TGTGCCGTACACTCTGGAAACACCATATATTTT. This sequence encodes CAVHSGNTIYF. The full variable domain, rest sourced from reference TRBV30 and TRBJ1-3, is SQTIHQWPATLVQPVGSPLSLECTVEGTSNPNLYWYRQAAGRGLQLLFYSVGIGQISSEVPQNLSASRPQDRQFILSSKKLLLSDSGFYLCAVHSGNTIYFGEGSWLTVV.

J is TRBJ2-2 and V is TRBV2, with D maybe TRBD1 (6 bases). Germline V gives CDR1 SNHLY, CDR2 FYNNEI. V was pared by 5 bases and J by 5 bases, with 9 bases between. This CDR3 comprises 13 residues. The CDR3 spells CASSHRDTGELFF. As DNA, the CDR3 is TGTGCCAGCAGTCACAGGGATACCGGGGAGCTGTTTTTT.

The gene calls are TRBV7-3 and TRBJ2-3; the match to TRBD2 covers 8 bases. Germline assignment: CDR1 SGHTA and CDR2 FQGTGA. This CDR3 region has 17 residues. V shed 5 bases, J shed 2 bases, and the junction held 12 bases outside the gene matches. CDR3 sequence reads: CASSPKGGAGVTDTQYF. The CDR3 DNA is TGTGCCAGCAGCCCCAAGGGTGGAGCGGGGGTCACAGATACGCAGTATTTT.

The CDR3 sequence: CAWSVQVGETQYF. As DNA, the CDR3 is TGTGCCTGGAGTGTACAGGTGGGGGAGACCCAGTACTTC. The rearrangement uses TRBV30 and TRBJ2-5; D is possibly TRBD1 (5 bases). From germline, CDR1 is GTSNPN and CDR2 SVGIG (reference sequence). V lost 0 bases and J lost 5, with 10 bases in between. This CDR3 contains 13 residues.

The gene calls are TRBV5-1 and TRBJ2-7, with 10 bases identical to TRBD1. The CDR3 is 14 amino acids. Germline V gene data show CDR1 as SGHRS and CDR2 as YFSETQ. V dropped 3 bases and J dropped 4; count of bases not matched to a gene: 4. CDR3 residues: CASSWTGGEYEQYF. As DNA, the CDR3 is TGCGCCAGCAGCTGGACAGGGGGTGAATACGAGCAGTACTTC.